This passage covers 21 T cell receptor beta chains from one sample sequenced in a study of a mutant IDH1 vaccine in newly diagnosed glioma. Sequencing was performed with immunoSEQ multiplex PCR; in TCRdb, only in-frame clones are kept and a portion is missing. The table has around 37,000 clones, over 85% seen once. Time point reported: baseline, week 1 (first vaccination visit). Treatment specified: pre-vaccination baseline after standard-of-care therapy. The input for sequencing was PBMCs, taken from a glioma patient treated with radiotherapy, temozolomide or both. The source of these receptors is a man between 18 and 35 years old with glioma.

The chain joins TRBV4-2 to TRBJ2-7; possible D gene TRBD2, 5 bases. The V end was cut by 0 bases, the J end by 6 bases, with 15 bases between. The CDR3 has 15 amino acids. The germline CDR1 and CDR2 sequences are LGHNA and YNFKEQ. The CDR3 is CASSQDMGGLVEQYF. In DNA, the CDR3 is TGTGCCAGCAGCCAAGATATGGGCGGGTTGGTCGAGCAGTACTTC.

The CDR3 loop is CASSPDTDTQYF. Written as DNA, the CDR3 is TGTGCCAGCAGTCCTGACACAGATACGCAGTATTTT. The chain employs TRBV25-1 and TRBJ2-3, with D uncertain. The CDR3 covers 12 residues. Germline V gene lookup returns CDR1 MGHDK and CDR2 SYGVNS. V was shortened by 5 bases and J by 2 bases, with 5 bases between the two germline ends. Supplemented by reference TRBV25-1 and TRBJ2-3, the full variable domain reads EADIYQTPRYLVIGTGKKITLECSQTMGHDKMYWYQQDPGMELHLIHYSYGVNSTEKGDLSSESTVSRIRTEHFPLTLESARPSHTSQYLCASSPDTDTQYFGPGTRLTVL.

The V call is TRBV5-1, the J call TRBJ2-5; 8 positions agree with TRBD1. V trimming: 3 bases; J trimming: 2 bases; junction bases outside the gene matches: 6. CDR3 length equals 15 residues. Germline V lookup: CDR1 SGHRS, CDR2 YFSETQ. The CDR3 loop reads CASSSTGVRQETQYF. The CDR3 DNA sequence: TGCGCCAGCAGCTCGACAGGGGTGAGGCAAGAGACCCAGTACTTC.

The chain has TRBV2 and TRBJ1-2; D is possibly TRBD1 (6 bases). V was cut by 8 bases and J by 4 bases, with 14 bases left in between. There are 13 residues in the CDR3. Germline V gene lookup returns CDR1 SNHLY and CDR2 FYNNEI. CDR3: CASRTGGTYGYTF. The CDR3 DNA reads TGTGCCAGCCGGACGGGGGGCACCTATGGCTACACCTTC. Filled out from reference TRBV2 and TRBJ1-2, the complete variable domain reads EPEVTQTPSHQVTQMGQEVILRCVPISNHLYFYWYRQILGQKVEFLVSFYNNEISEKSEIFDDQFSVERPDGSNFTLKIRSTKLEDSAMYFCASRTGGTYGYTFGSGTRLTVV.

This clone occurred once. The genes are TRBV6-5 and TRBJ1-2; possibly TRBD1 for D (5 bases). Trimming removed 2 bases at V and 4 bases at J, with 8 bases between. CDR1 and CDR2 (germline): MNHEY, SVGAGI. CDR3 length equals 13 residues. CDR3 protein: CASSYRDGYGYTF. The CDR3 DNA is TGTGCCAGCAGTTACCGGGACGGCTATGGCTACACCTTC.

Only one count was recorded for this clone. The chain joins TRBV4-1 to TRBJ1-5, with D unresolved. Deletions cut 4 bases from V and 0 bases from J, with 10 bases between. Germline CDR1 MGHRA, CDR2 YSYEKL. CDR3 size: 15 residues. CDR3 region: CASSPERYSNQPQHF. In DNA form, the CDR3 reads TGCGCCAGCAGCCCCGAAAGATATAGCAATCAGCCCCAGCATTTT.

The chain recombines TRBV5-4 with TRBJ1-2, with TRBD1 identical over 7 bases. Germline loops: CDR1 SGHNT, CDR2 YYREEE (reference sequence). With 6 bases clipped from V and 4 bases from J, the junction kept 3 bases outside the gene matches. The CDR3 totals 12 residues. The CDR3 DNA reads TGTGCCAGCACCCGGGACAGCTATGGCTACACCTTC. Translation: CASTRDSYGYTF.

This chain uses TRBV20-1 with TRBJ2-1; D uncertain. The V gene lost 3 bases and the J gene lost 6 bases, with 6 bases spanning the gap. CDR3 length: 11 residues. The germline gives CDR1 DFQATT, CDR2 SNEGSKA (reference sequence). The CDR3 coding sequence is TGCAGTGCTAGGTCGCCCAATGAGCAGTTCTTC. Amino acid sequence: CSARSPNEQFF.

V is TRBV9 and J is TRBJ1-1; no clear D. Germline V gene data show CDR1 as SGDLS and CDR2 as YYNGEE. This CDR3 is built from 13 residues. Trimming took 5 bases from V and 0 from J, leaving 8 bases between them. CDR3 loop: CASSGRMNTEAFF. The CDR3, as DNA: TGTGCCAGCAGTGGGAGGATGAACACTGAAGCTTTCTTT. Variable domain in full (rest from reference TRBV9 and TRBJ1-1): DSGVTQTPKHLITATGQRVTLRCSPRSGDLSVYWYQQSLDQGLQFLIQYYNGEERAKGNILERFSAQQFPDLHSELNLSSLELGDSALYFCASSGRMNTEAFFGQGTRLTVV.

The rearrangement links TRBV13 to TRBJ2-5; 7 nucleotides agree with TRBD2. Losses at the gene ends were 5 bases for V and 1 base for J; bases not matched to a gene: 13. The CDR3 length is 17 residues. Germline CDR1 is PRHDT and CDR2 is FYEKMQ (reference sequence). The CDR3 DNA reads as TGTGCCAGCAGCCCCCCTGCTGGGGCTAGCGGCCAAGAGACCCAGTACTTC. It yields the protein CASSPPAGASGQETQYF. The whole variable domain, filled in from reference TRBV13 and TRBJ2-5, reads AAGVIQSPRHLIKEKRETATLKCYPIPRHDTVYWYQQGPGQDPQFLISFYEKMQSDKGSIPDRFSAQQFSDYHSELNMSSLELGDSALYFCASSPPAGASGQETQYFGPGTRLLVL.

This chain connects TRBV6-1 to TRBJ2-7; D might be TRBD1 or TRBD2, each matching 5 bases. Germline values: CDR1 MNHNS, CDR2 SASEGT. V was cut by 6 bases and J by 2 bases, with 14 bases left in between. The CDR3 contains 14 residues. The CDR3 sequence is CASRTGTSTYEQYF. For the CDR3, the DNA is TGTGCCAGCAGAACCGGGACGAGCACCTACGAGCAGTACTTC.

V is TRBV5-1 and J is TRBJ2-7; either TRBD1 or TRBD2 may supply D (5 bases each). V was trimmed by 0 bases and J by 6 bases, leaving 10 bases between them. CDR1 and CDR2 (germline): SGHRS, YFSETQ. The CDR3 loop spans 13 amino acids. CDR3 region: CASSLVGGSEQYF. The CDR3 DNA is TGCGCCAGCAGCTTGGTTGGGGGAAGCGAGCAGTACTTC.

The chain recombines TRBV18 with TRBJ2-1; the D is unclear. Germline CDR1 KGHSH, CDR2 LQKENI. The CDR3 contains 15 residues. V was clipped by 2 bases and J by 2 bases, with 10 bases between them. CDR3 nucleotides: TGTGCCAGCTCACCAGTCGGAAGCCCCTACAATGAGCAGTTCTTC. The encoded protein is CASSPVGSPYNEQFF.

This rearrangement joins TRBV13 to TRBJ1-2; 9 nucleotides line up with TRBD1. This CDR3 is 16 amino acids long. With 5 bases clipped from V and 5 bases from J, the junction kept 12 bases outside the gene matches. Per the germline V gene, CDR1 is PRHDT and CDR2 is FYEKMQ (reference sequence). Here the CDR3 reads CASSPRDRARWYGYTF. Here the CDR3 DNA reads TGTGCCAGCAGCCCCCGGGACAGGGCGAGGTGGTATGGCTACACCTTC.

The chain joins TRBV7-2 to TRBJ1-4; no clear D. CDR3 length: 15 residues. Germline loops: CDR1 SGHTA, CDR2 FQGNSA. V lost 6 bases to trimming and J lost 4 bases, with 15 bases between them. The CDR3 sequence is CASSPWMRNNEKLFF. The CDR3 bases are TGTGCCAGCAGTCCGTGGATGCGAAATAATGAAAAACTGTTTTTT. Variable domain in full (rest from reference TRBV7-2 and TRBJ1-4): GAGVSQSPSNKVTEKGKDVELRCDPISGHTALYWYRQSLGQGLEFLIYFQGNSAPDKSGLPSDRFSAERTGGSVSTLTIQRTQQEDSAVYLCASSPWMRNNEKLFFGSGTQLSVL.

The V call is TRBV19, the J call TRBJ2-1; 11 bases map to TRBD2. The CDR3 sequence is 17 residues long. Germline values: CDR1 LNHDA, CDR2 SQIVND (reference sequence). After removal of 0 bases from V and 4 bases from J, the junction contained 5 bases not matched to a gene. CDR3 bases: TGTGCCAGTAGTATAGATGGTGGGACTAGCGGTTACAATGAGCAGTTCTTC. Translation: CASSIDGGTSGYNEQFF.

This clone came up once. The CDR3 protein is CASSVTGAEQYF. The CDR3 nucleotides read TGTGCCAGCAGTGTGACAGGGGCCGAGCAGTACTTC. This sequence joins TRBV6-5 and TRBJ2-7; 8 bases are shared with TRBD1. The CDR3 is 12 amino acids. V dropped 5 bases and J dropped 6; count of bases not matched to a gene: 3. The germline CDR1 and CDR2 sequences are MNHEY and SVGAGI.

The sample holds a few counts of this clone. This sequence joins TRBV6-1 and TRBJ1-2; maybe TRBD1 (6 bases). CDR1 MNHNS and CDR2 SASEGT come from the germline V gene. CDR3 size: 15 residues. V dropped 1 base and J dropped 2 bases, with 11 bases sitting between them. The DNA of the CDR3 is TGTGCCAGCAGTGAAGGGTGGGGGCAGAACTATGGCTACACCTTC. It encodes CASSEGWGQNYGYTF.

The V and J genes are TRBV6-1 and TRBJ2-7; 12 nucleotides align to TRBD1. The V and J ends lost 6 bases and 6 bases, in that order; junction bases with no gene match: 9. The germline V gene has CDR1 MNHNS and CDR2 SASEGT. There are 15 residues in the CDR3. For the CDR3, the DNA is TGTGCCAGCAGAGTACCCGGGACAGGGGGCGTCGAGCAGTACTTC. As protein: CASRVPGTGGVEQYF.

The chain couples TRBV6-1 to TRBJ2-7; no firm D call. CDR1 is MNHNS and CDR2 is SASEGT in the germline V gene. The V end was cut by 0 bases, the J end by 9 bases, with 9 bases between. The CDR3 is 12 amino acids. CDR3 sequence (DNA): TGTGCCAGCAGTGAAGCGCCGAACGGGCAGTACTTC. Protein sequence: CASSEAPNGQYF.

The rearrangement links TRBV6-5 to TRBJ2-7; maybe TRBD2 (6 bases). The CDR3 runs to 14 residues. The V end was cut by 6 bases, the J end by 1 base, with 13 bases between. CDR1 MNHEY and CDR2 SVGAGI come from the germline V gene. The CDR3 coding sequence is TGTGCCAGCAGCTCCCATAGCGGTTCCTACGAGCAGTACTTC. As protein: CASSSHSGSYEQYF.